This T cell receptor beta chain stems from a study of spatial heterogeneity in lung cancer. About the research overall: A module score for T cells, taken from matched bulk RNA-seq, correlated strongly with TCR transcript counts in tumor regions. Study-wide points: The number of expanded tumor alpha and beta chains correlated with mutation number.

A unique molecular identifier was attached to every TCR cDNA molecule. MiXCR, run by TCRdb on the 5' RACE reads, gives a single entry per CDR3 protein. Of about 28,000 distinct CDR3 sequences in the sample, 7% to 7.5% were seen once. The CDR3 totals 14 residues. Germline CDR1 DFQATT, CDR2 SNEGSKA (reference sequence). V lost 5 bases and J lost 3; bases outside the gene matches: 7. This clonotype was seen at least ten times. Its antigen is currently unknown. This sample's time point: sample taken at primary tumor resection. Sequenced material: lung tumor tissue, taken at surgery. The sequence was collected from a male donor with early-stage non-small cell lung cancer. The genes are TRBV20-1 and TRBJ2-7, with TRBD1 matching over 10 bases. CDR3 in DNA: TGCAGTGCTGCATCGACAGGGGGCGTCTACGAGCAGTACTTC. This encodes CSAASTGGVYEQYF.